Listed below are T cell receptor beta chains from one sample, sequenced in a study of prognosis after radiotherapy for stage I lung cancer. MiXCR was run by TCRdb on the multiplex PCR reads, yielding one entry per CDR3 protein. The profile shows 30,000 to 40,000 distinct CDR3 sequences, around a quarter of them singletons. This specimen consisted of PBMCs, obtained before or after stereotactic body radiation therapy (not recorded which). Receptor source: a donor aged 50 or older with non-small cell lung cancer. Both conserved end residues are trimmed from each CDR3. The D gene is left open where the match is weak.

d_call: TRBD1
v_call: TRBV12-3/TRBV12-4
cdr3_aa: ASSLILTGGHYGYT

d_call: TRBD1
v_call: TRBV24-1
cdr3_aa: ATQGPRDRGSNEQF

d_call: TRBD1
v_call: TRBV6-1
cdr3_aa: ASSHTGTGAYGYA

d_call: .
v_call: TRBV3-1
cdr3_aa: ASMGANEQF

d_call: .
v_call: TRBV5-1
cdr3_aa: ASSETGNNQPQH

d_call: .
v_call: TRBV19
cdr3_aa: ASSSVHEYNQPKY

d_call: TRBD1
v_call: TRBV2
cdr3_aa: ASTLTTGATGELF

d_call: TRBD1
v_call: TRBV4-1
cdr3_aa: ASSSRTGRDYEQY

d_call: .
v_call: TRBV28
cdr3_aa: ASSLTRDTKGEQY

d_call: .
v_call: TRBV9
cdr3_aa: ASSTGQFTLELF

d_call: TRBD1
v_call: TRBV6-5
cdr3_aa: ASRYGQGAKYQETQY

d_call: .
v_call: TRBV6-1
cdr3_aa: ASSEVSSGFGSPLH

d_call: TRBD1
v_call: TRBV28
cdr3_aa: AKRQGVLDQPQH

d_call: .
v_call: TRBV27
cdr3_aa: ASSSDLVGIYTEAF

d_call: TRBD1
v_call: TRBV5-8
cdr3_aa: ASSSKIGTAMNTEAF

d_call: TRBD1
v_call: TRBV7-3
cdr3_aa: ASSPTPTGEDGYT

d_call: .
v_call: TRBV2
cdr3_aa: ASMYERLTTYSTDTQY

d_call: .
v_call: TRBV4-1
cdr3_aa: ASSQDEAGTEAF

d_call: .
v_call: TRBV6-1
cdr3_aa: ASSEALFVRASGNTIY

d_call: TRBD2
v_call: TRBV30
cdr3_aa: AWSVSSGVTDTQY

d_call: TRBD2
v_call: TRBV19
cdr3_aa: ASTKGSAGETQY

d_call: TRBD1
v_call: TRBV7-8
cdr3_aa: ASTVDRGGSEQY

d_call: TRBD2
v_call: TRBV9
cdr3_aa: ASSVEYGRGTDTQY

d_call: .
v_call: TRBV6-2/TRBV6-3
cdr3_aa: ASSEIRTGELF

d_call: .
v_call: TRBV6-9
cdr3_aa: ASRDKVQYSNQPQH

d_call: .
v_call: TRBV28
cdr3_aa: ASSPPRGPLH

d_call: .
v_call: TRBV5-6
cdr3_aa: ASSLEEGLIYGYT

d_call: .
v_call: TRBV2
cdr3_aa: ASREEYSNQPQH

d_call: .
v_call: TRBV6-1
cdr3_aa: ASSASYGYT

d_call: TRBD2
v_call: TRBV12-5
cdr3_aa: ASGLLRLAGHTGELF

d_call: .
v_call: TRBV4-1
cdr3_aa: ASSQDRREYFSTNEKLF

d_call: .
v_call: TRBV5-1
cdr3_aa: ASSLAGYSNQPQH

d_call: .
v_call: TRBV5-1
cdr3_aa: ASSLAGQLYEQY

d_call: TRBD1
v_call: TRBV12-3/TRBV12-4
cdr3_aa: ANRTGVKGSPPH

d_call: .
v_call: TRBV10-3
cdr3_aa: AIKGDRSSYEQY

d_call: .
v_call: TRBV28
cdr3_aa: ASTKIQGTGELF

d_call: TRBD1
v_call: TRBV6-2/TRBV6-3
cdr3_aa: ASRPGTGSILYEQY

d_call: TRBD2
v_call: TRBV5-1
cdr3_aa: ASSRPLAGEGNEQF

d_call: TRBD1
v_call: TRBV27
cdr3_aa: ASSLWDRVNYGYT

d_call: TRBD1
v_call: TRBV9
cdr3_aa: ASSVEVRGEAF

d_call: TRBD1
v_call: TRBV14
cdr3_aa: ASSQSRDSSYEQY

d_call: .
v_call: TRBV20-1
cdr3_aa: SARSTVAGVYEQY

d_call: .
v_call: TRBV18
cdr3_aa: ASSHQARGEQY

d_call: TRBD2
v_call: TRBV5-5
cdr3_aa: ASSLGLATDTQY

d_call: .
v_call: TRBV5-1
cdr3_aa: ASSLYLGGWASADTQY

d_call: TRBD1
v_call: TRBV5-5
cdr3_aa: ASSLDRRGPLNTEAF

d_call: .
v_call: TRBV20-1
cdr3_aa: SARNRVPSRGYT

d_call: .
v_call: TRBV20-1
cdr3_aa: SASRDNYGYT

d_call: .
v_call: TRBV7-8
cdr3_aa: ASSLAVGRGATDTQY

d_call: .
v_call: TRBV3-1
cdr3_aa: ASSLLDRGNTIY